Shown below are 2 T cell receptor beta chains from a single sample sequenced in a study of beta chain features in type 1 diabetes (dated by TCRdb to 2017 to 2018). General study outcomes and caveats: Type 1 diabetes patients showed a moderate but significant shortening of TCRB CDR3 length in all four CD4+ subsets.

Library prep was done by the immunoSEQ multiplex PCR assay. All of the isolated RNA was reverse transcribed with the High Capacity cDNA Reverse Transcription Kit, so expressed TCRB transcripts were sequenced. TCRdb stores this immuneACCESS table with in-frame sequences only. Part of the clones is absent; in the studies checked, under half of the shortfall reflects unresolved V genes, and no reason is known for the rest. The sample data list around 100,000 clones, and 25% to 35% of these were observed just once. Less than 0.65% of the sample is held by the ten biggest clonotypes. Their antigen targets remain unknown. The sample consisted of central memory CD4+ T cells from blood. The origin of the receptors is a woman between 18 and 29 years old with type 1 diabetes.

This clone was found many times. J is TRBJ2-1 and V is TRBV23-1; 7 bases agree with TRBD1. TRBV23-1 is classed as an ORF, of uncertain function. V shed 0 bases, J shed 5 bases, and the junction held 7 bases outside the gene matches. The CDR3 is 16 amino acids. The CDR3 sequence is CASSQSGQPLHNEQFF. CDR3 DNA: TGCGCCAGCAGTCAATCGGGACAGCCTTTACACAATGAGCAGTTCTTC.

Only a few counts were recorded for this clone. The CDR3 loop is CASSPRIGSGTGDRRTYNEQFF. The CDR3 nucleotides are TGTGCCAGCTCACCAAGGATTGGCTCCGGGACAGGGGACAGGAGAACCTACAATGAGCAGTTCTTC. The gene calls are TRBV18 and TRBJ2-1, with 10 bases that match TRBD1. Germline-derived CDR1 and CDR2 are KGHSH and LQKENI. The CDR3 loop spans 22 amino acids. Trimming at V came to 2 bases and at J to 2 bases, leaving 21 bases not matched to a gene. The whole variable domain, filled in from reference TRBV18 and TRBJ2-1, reads NAGVMQNPRHLVRRRGQEARLRCSPMKGHSHVYWYRQLPEEGLKFMVYLQKENIIDESGMPKERFSAEFPKEGPSILRIQQVVRGDSAAYFCASSPRIGSGTGDRRTYNEQFFGPGTRLTVL.